This T cell receptor (beta chain) emerged from a study of PD-L1 blockade in urothelial cancer. Germline CDR1 is KGHSH and CDR2 is LQKENI. This CDR3 spans 14 amino acids. V shed 6 bases and J 8 bases; nucleotides not matched to a gene: 8. The time point denotes: pretreatment peripheral blood. Assay used: immunoSEQ multiplex PCR; TCRdb lists only in-frame clones, some missing. The sample lists 85,000 to 95,000 clones, about 90% seen once, with 0.85% to 1% in the top ten. The sample holds a few counts of this clone. The sample consisted of PBMCs, taken around atezolizumab (anti-PD-L1) treatment. The chain joins TRBV18 to TRBJ2-1, with 9 bases lining up with TRBD1. This receptor was identified in a woman over 75 with urothelial cancer. This CDR3 reads CASSGQGFVDEQFF. The CDR3 bases are TGTGCCAGCTCCGGACAGGGGTTTGTCGATGAGCAGTTCTTC.